The table lists the clone carrying this T cell receptor (beta chain) with many counts. From the RT-PCR reads, TCRdb called clonotypes with MiXCR, one entry per CDR3 protein. The sample includes more than 550,000 distinct CDR3 sequences, 13% to 15% of them seen just once. The receptor was derived from a female donor in good health, serving as a healthy control. The sequenced material came from memory CD4+ T cells from blood.

CDR3 DNA sequence: TGTGCCAGCAGTTCAAGCGGACAGGGCCGCCAAGAGACCCAGTACTTC. Encoded protein: CASSSSGQGRQETQYF. V is TRBV27 and J is TRBJ2-5, with TRBD1 matching 8 bases. Per germline, CDR1 MNHEY and CDR2 SMNVEV (reference sequence). V trimming: 4 bases; J trimming: 1 base; junction bases outside the gene matches: 8. There are 16 residues in the CDR3.